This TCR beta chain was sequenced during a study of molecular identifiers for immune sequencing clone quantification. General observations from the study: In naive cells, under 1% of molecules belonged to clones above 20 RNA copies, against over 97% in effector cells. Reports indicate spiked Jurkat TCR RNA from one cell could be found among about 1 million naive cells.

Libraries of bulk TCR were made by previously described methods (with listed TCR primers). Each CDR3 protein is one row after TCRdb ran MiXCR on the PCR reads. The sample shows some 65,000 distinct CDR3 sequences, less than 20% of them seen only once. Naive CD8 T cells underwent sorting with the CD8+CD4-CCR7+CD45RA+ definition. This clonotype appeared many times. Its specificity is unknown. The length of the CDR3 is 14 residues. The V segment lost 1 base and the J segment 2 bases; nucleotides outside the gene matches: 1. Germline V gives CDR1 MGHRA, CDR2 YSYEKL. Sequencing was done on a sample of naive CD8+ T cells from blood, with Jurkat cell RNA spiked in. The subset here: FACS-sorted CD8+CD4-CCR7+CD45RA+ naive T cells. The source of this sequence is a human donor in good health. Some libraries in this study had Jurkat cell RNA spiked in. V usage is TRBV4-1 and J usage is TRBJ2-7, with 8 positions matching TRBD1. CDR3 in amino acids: CASSQAGQAYEQYF. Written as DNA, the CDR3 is TGCGCCAGCAGCCAAGCGGGACAGGCCTACGAGCAGTACTTC.